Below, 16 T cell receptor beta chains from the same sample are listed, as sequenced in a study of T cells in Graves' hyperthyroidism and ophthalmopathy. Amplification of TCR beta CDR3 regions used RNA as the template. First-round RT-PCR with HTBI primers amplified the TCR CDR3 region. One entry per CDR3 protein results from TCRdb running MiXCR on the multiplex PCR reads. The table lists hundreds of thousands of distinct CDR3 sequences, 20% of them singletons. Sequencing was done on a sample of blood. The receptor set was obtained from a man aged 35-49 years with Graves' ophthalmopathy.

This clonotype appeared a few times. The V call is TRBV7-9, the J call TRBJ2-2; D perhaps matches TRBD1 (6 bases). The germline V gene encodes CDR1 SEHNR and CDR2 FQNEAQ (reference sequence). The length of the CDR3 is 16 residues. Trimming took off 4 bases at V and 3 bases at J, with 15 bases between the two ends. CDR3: CASSSVQGYDTGELFF. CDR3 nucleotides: TGTGCCAGCAGCTCCGTACAGGGATACGACACCGGGGAGCTGTTTTTT.

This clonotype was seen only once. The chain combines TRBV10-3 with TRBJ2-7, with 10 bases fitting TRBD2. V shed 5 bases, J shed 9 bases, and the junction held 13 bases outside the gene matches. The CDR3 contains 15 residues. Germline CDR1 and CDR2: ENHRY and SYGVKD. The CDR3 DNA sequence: TGTGCCATCAGTTTTACCGGGACTAGCGCGTATGGGCAGTACTTC. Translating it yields CAISFTGTSAYGQYF.

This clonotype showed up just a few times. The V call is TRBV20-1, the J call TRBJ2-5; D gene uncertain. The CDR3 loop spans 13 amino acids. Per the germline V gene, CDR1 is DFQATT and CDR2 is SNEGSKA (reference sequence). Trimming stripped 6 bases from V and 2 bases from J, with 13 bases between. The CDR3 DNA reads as TGCAGTGCCTCCCCTGGGGAACAAGAGACCCAGTACTTC. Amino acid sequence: CSASPGEQETQYF.

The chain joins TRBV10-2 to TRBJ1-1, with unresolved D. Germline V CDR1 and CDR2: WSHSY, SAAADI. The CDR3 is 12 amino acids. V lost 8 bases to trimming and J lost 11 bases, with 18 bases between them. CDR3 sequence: CASGDLAESAFF. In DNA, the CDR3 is TGCGCCAGCGGAGACCTGGCTGAGTCGGCTTTCTTT.

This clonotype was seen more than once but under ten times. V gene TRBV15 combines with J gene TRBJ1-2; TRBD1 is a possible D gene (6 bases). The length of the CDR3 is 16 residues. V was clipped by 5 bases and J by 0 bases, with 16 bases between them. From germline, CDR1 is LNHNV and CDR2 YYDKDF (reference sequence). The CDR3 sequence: CATSGGQPDPNYGYTF. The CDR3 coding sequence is TGTGCCACCAGCGGTGGACAGCCAGATCCTAACTATGGCTACACCTTC.

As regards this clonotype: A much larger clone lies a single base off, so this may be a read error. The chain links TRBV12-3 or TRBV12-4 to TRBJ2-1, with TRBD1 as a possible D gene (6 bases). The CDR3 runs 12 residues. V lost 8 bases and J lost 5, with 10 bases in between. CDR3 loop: CASLGAHNEQFF. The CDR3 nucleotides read TGTGCCAGCTTGGGGGCGCACAATGAGCAGTTCTTC.

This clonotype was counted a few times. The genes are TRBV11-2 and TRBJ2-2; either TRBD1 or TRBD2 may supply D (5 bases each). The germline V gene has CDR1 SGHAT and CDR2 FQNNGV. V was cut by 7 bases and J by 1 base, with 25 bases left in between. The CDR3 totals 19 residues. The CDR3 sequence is CASILFYGGVSMNTGELFF. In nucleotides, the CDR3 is TGTGCCAGCATCCTCTTTTATGGGGGTGTTTCTATGAACACCGGGGAGCTGTTTTTT. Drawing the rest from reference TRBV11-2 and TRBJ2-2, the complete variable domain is EAGVAQSPRYKIIEKRQSVAFWCNPISGHATLYWYQQILGQGPKLLIQFQNNGVVDDSQLPKDRFSAERLKGVDSTLKIQPAKLEDSAVYLCASILFYGGVSMNTGELFFGEGSRLTVL.

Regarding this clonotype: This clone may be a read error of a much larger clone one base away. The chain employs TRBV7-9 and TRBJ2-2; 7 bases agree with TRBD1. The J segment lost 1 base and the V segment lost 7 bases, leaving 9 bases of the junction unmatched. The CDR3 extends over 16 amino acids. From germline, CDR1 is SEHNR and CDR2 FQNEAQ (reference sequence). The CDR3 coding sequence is TGTGCCAGCAACGGTAGACAGGGTCGGAACACCGGGGAGCTGTTTTTT. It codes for CASNGRQGRNTGELFF.

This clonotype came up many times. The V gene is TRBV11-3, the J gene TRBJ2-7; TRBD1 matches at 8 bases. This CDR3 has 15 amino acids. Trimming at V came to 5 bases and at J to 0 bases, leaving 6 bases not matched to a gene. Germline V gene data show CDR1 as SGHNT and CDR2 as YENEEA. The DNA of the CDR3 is TGTGCCAGCAGCAGCTCGACAGGGGCCTCCTACGAGCAGTACTTC. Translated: CASSSSTGASYEQYF.

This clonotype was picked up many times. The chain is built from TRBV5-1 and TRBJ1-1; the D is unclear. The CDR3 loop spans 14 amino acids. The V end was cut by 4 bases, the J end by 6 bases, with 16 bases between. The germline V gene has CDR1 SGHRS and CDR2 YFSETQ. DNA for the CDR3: TGCGCCAGCAGCACCGGACGACCCCTCGCTGAAGCTTTCTTT. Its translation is CASSTGRPLAEAFF.

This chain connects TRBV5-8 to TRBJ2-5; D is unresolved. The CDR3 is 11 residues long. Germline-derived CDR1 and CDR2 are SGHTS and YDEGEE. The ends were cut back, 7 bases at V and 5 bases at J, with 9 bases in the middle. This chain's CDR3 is CASAPRETQYF. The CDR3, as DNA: TGTGCCAGCGCTCCCAGGGAGACCCAGTACTTC.

CDR3 sequence reads: CASLPRPRINNEQFF. The CDR3 DNA reads TGTGCCAGCCTCCCCCGTCCAAGAATTAATAATGAGCAGTTCTTC. The genes are TRBV28 and TRBJ2-1; D remains ambiguous. Trimming removed 8 bases from V and 7 bases from J, with 21 bases in between. The CDR3 is 15 residues long. From germline, CDR1 is MDHEN and CDR2 SYDVKM.

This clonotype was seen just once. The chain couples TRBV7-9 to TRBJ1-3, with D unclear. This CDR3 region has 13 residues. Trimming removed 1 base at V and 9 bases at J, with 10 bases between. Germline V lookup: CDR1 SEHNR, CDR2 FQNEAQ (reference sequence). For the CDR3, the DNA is TGTGCCAGCAGCTTAGTAACCGAGAGCACCATATATTTT. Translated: CASSLVTESTIYF.

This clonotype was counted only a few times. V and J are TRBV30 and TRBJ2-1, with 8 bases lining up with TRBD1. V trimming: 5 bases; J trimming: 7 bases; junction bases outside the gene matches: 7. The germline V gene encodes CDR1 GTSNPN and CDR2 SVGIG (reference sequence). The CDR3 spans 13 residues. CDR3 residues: CAWAGTGINEQFF. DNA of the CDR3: TGTGCCTGGGCCGGGACAGGAATTAATGAGCAGTTCTTC.

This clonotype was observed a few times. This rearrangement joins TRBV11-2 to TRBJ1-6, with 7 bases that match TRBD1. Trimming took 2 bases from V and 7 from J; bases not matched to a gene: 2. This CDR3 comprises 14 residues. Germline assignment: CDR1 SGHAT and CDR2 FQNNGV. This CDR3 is CASSLQQGNSPLHF. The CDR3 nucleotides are TGTGCCAGCAGCTTACAACAGGGGAATTCACCCCTCCACTTT.

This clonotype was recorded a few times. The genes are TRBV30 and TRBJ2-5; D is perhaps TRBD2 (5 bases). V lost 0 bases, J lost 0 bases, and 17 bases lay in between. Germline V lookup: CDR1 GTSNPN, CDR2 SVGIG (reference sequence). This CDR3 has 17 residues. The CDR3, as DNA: TGTGCCTGGAGTGTACGGGGTATTTTCGCTTACCAAGAGACCCAGTACTTC. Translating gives CAWSVRGIFAYQETQYF.